The 13 T cell receptor beta chains below come from one sample, sequenced in a study of CD4+ T cells in melanoma. Sequenced by immunoSEQ multiplex PCR; TCRdb stores in-frame clones only, minus some. The data contain just under 10,000 clones, roughly 63% of them singletons. The sample comprised cells from a culture (not recorded whether cultured in vitro). Receptors were obtained from a human donor with melanoma.

Only a few counts were recorded for this clone. V is TRBV5-5 and J is TRBJ1-2; D gene ambiguous. Germline V lookup: CDR1 SGHKS, CDR2 YYEKEE (reference sequence). The CDR3 spans 12 residues. The V end was cut by 5 bases, the J end by 1 base, with 6 bases between. DNA of the CDR3: TGTGCCAGCAGACAGTTTAACTATGGCTACACCTTC. Translation gives CASRQFNYGYTF.

This clone has just a few counts. CDR3 sequence reads: CASSLTGLYGYTF. CDR3 bases: TGCGCCAGCAGCTTGACAGGGCTCTATGGCTACACCTTC. The rearrangement uses TRBV5-1 and TRBJ1-2, with D possibly matching TRBD1 (6 bases). Per germline, CDR1 SGHRS and CDR2 YFSETQ. The germline V and J ends were trimmed by 1 base and 4 bases, with 8 bases remaining between them. This CDR3 region has 13 residues.

The CDR3 is CASSAGQINSPLHF. DNA of the CDR3: TGTGCCAGCAGCGCAGGACAGATTAATTCACCCCTCCACTTT. The chain has TRBV9 and TRBJ1-6, with D perhaps matching TRBD1 (6 bases). Trimming pared 3 bases from V and 6 bases from J, leaving 10 bases between. This CDR3 has 14 amino acids. Germline CDR1 reads SGDLS; CDR2 reads YYNGEE.

The chain combines TRBV27 with TRBJ2-3; maybe TRBD2 (6 bases). V lost 1 base and J 3 bases, leaving 8 bases between the germline ends. Germline CDR1 is MNHEY and CDR2 is SMNVEV (reference sequence). The CDR3 is 14 residues long. This CDR3 is CASSLFGSTDTQYF. The CDR3 region has the DNA TGTGCCAGCAGTTTATTCGGGAGTACAGATACGCAGTATTTT.

The chain uses TRBV5-1 and TRBJ1-6; possibly TRBD1 for D (6 bases). This CDR3 is built from 15 residues. V gave up 2 bases and J gave up 8 bases, with 14 bases separating them. CDR1 and CDR2 (germline): SGHRS, YFSETQ. The CDR3 coding sequence is TGCGCCAGCAGCTTAGGATGGGACAATGATTCACCCCTCCACTTT. Translated, it gives CASSLGWDNDSPLHF.

This clone was seen a single time. The chain employs TRBV27 and TRBJ2-1, with 9 bases matching TRBD2. This CDR3 is built from 14 residues. Trimming cost V 6 bases and J 5 bases; bases outside gene matches: 5. Germline V gives CDR1 MNHEY, CDR2 SMNVEV (reference sequence). The CDR3 nucleotides read TGTGCCAGCAGACCGGGACTAGCACACAATGAGCAGTTCTTC. Encoded protein: CASRPGLAHNEQFF.

The chain employs TRBV27 and TRBJ2-6; D gene uncertain. The CDR3 contains 15 residues. V was shortened by 2 bases and J by 4 bases, with 9 bases between the two germline ends. The germline V gene has CDR1 MNHEY and CDR2 SMNVEV (reference sequence). The CDR3 loop reads CASSLRVTGANVLTF. CDR3 nucleotide sequence: TGTGCCAGCAGTTTACGGGTTACCGGGGCCAACGTCCTGACTTTC.

This clone was detected a few times. The chain couples TRBV27 to TRBJ2-4; D ambiguous. CDR3 length: 12 amino acids. V gave up 4 bases and J gave up 5 bases, with 6 bases separating them. Germline CDR1 is MNHEY and CDR2 is SMNVEV (reference sequence). CDR3 in DNA: TGTGCCAGCAGTTCTGACGAAAACATTCAGTACTTC. Translating it yields CASSSDENIQYF.

J is TRBJ1-1 and V is TRBV4-1; 8 bases are a match to TRBD1. The CDR3 spans 16 residues. The germline gives CDR1 MGHRA, CDR2 YSYEKL. V lost 6 bases and J lost 0; bases outside the gene matches: 9. The CDR3 spells CASSKPGGPMNTEAFF. CDR3 bases: TGCGCCAGCAGTAAGCCAGGGGGCCCCATGAACACTGAAGCTTTCTTT.

V and J are TRBV7-3 and TRBJ1-1; D gene unclear. The CDR3 has 13 amino acids. V was shortened by 5 bases and J by 9 bases, with 16 bases between the two germline ends. Germline assignment: CDR1 SGHTA and CDR2 FQGTGA. The CDR3 here is CASSPLGPRQAFF. For the CDR3, the DNA is TGTGCCAGCAGCCCGTTGGGTCCGAGGCAAGCTTTCTTT.

The rearrangement joins TRBV7-9 to TRBJ2-5; D unclear. V was shortened by 3 bases and J by 5 bases, with 19 bases between the two germline ends. Germline values: CDR1 SEHNR, CDR2 FQNEAQ (reference sequence). The CDR3 runs 16 residues. DNA for the CDR3: TGTGCCAGCAGCTTCCTGCCGATGGCAGGATGGGAGACCCAGTACTTC. Its protein is CASSFLPMAGWETQYF.

The chain carries TRBV10-3 and TRBJ1-2; D may be TRBD1 (6 bases). CDR1 is ENHRY and CDR2 is SYGVKD in the germline V gene. This CDR3 region has 13 residues. The ends were cut back, 8 bases at V and 8 bases at J, with 18 bases in the middle. The CDR3 loop is CAIHTDRTYGYTF. In DNA form, the CDR3 reads TGTGCCATCCATACCGACAGGACCTACGGCTACACCTTC.

This clone showed up just a few times. The rearrangement uses TRBV19 and TRBJ1-3; D is perhaps TRBD1 (6 bases). Germline assignment: CDR1 LNHDA and CDR2 SQIVND (reference sequence). Trimming removed 9 bases from V and 0 bases from J, with 21 bases in between. The CDR3 consists of 17 residues. CDR3 sequence: CASQNREKGTSGNTIYF. In nucleotides, the CDR3 is TGTGCCAGCCAAAACAGGGAAAAGGGAACCTCTGGAAACACCATATATTTT.